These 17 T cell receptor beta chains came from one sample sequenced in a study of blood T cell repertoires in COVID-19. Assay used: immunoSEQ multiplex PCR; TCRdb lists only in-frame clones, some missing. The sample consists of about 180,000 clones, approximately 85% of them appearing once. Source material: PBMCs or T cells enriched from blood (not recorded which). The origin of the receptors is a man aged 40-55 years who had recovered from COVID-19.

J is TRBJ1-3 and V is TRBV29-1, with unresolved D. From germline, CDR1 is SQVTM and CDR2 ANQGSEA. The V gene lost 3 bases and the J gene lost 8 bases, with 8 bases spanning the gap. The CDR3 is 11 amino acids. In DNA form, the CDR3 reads TGCAGCGTTGATAGGGAGGACACCATATATTTT. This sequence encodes CSVDREDTIYF.

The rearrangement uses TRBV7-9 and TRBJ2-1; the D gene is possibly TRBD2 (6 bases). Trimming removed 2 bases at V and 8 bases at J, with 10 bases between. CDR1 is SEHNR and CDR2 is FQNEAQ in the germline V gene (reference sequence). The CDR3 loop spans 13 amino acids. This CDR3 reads CASSLTSLDEQFF. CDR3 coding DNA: TGTGCCAGCAGCTTAACTAGCCTTGATGAGCAGTTCTTC.

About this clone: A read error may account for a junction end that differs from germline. This CDR3 reads CAGSRVSGEKLFF. Here the CDR3 DNA reads TGTGCCGGGAGCCGGGTTTCTGGTGAAAAACTGTTTTTT. The chain carries TRBV30 and TRBJ1-4, with no clear D. The CDR3 has 13 amino acids. The V gene's germline CDR1 is GTSNPN and CDR2 SVGIG (reference sequence).

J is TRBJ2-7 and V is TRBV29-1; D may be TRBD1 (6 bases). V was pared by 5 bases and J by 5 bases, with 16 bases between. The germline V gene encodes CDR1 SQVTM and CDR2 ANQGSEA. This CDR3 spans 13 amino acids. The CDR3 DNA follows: TGCAGCGTTAGAACAGGGTACAGGGACGAGCAGTACTTC. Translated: CSVRTGYRDEQYF.

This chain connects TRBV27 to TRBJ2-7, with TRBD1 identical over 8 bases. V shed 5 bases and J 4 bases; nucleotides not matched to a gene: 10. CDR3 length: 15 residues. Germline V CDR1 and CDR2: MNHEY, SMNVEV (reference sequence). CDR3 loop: CASSTRTGQVYEQYF. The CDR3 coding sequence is TGTGCCAGCAGTACCCGGACAGGGCAGGTGTACGAGCAGTACTTC.

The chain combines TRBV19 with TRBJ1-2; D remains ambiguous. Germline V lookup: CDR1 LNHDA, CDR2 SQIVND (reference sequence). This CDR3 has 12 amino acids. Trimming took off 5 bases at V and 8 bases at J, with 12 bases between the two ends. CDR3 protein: CASSGPYGGYTF. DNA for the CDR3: TGTGCCAGTAGTGGGCCCTACGGCGGCTACACCTTC.

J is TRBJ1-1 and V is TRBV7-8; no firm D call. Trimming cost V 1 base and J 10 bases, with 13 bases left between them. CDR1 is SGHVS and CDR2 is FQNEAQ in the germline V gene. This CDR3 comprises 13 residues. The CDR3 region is CASSLGPMIGAFF. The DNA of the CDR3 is TGTGCCAGCAGCTTAGGTCCCATGATCGGAGCTTTCTTT.

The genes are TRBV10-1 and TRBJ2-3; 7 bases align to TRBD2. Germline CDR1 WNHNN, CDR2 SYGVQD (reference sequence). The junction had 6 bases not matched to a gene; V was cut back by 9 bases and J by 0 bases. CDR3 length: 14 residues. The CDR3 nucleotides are TGCGCCAGAATTCTGCGGGGGAGCACAGATACGCAGTATTTT. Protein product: CARILRGSTDTQYF.

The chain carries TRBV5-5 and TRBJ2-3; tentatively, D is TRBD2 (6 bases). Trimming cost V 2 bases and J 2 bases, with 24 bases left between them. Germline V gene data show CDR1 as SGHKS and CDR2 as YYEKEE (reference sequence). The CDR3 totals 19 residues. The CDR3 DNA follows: TGTGCCAGCAGCTTTGTAGGCTTAGACGGGGGAGTCAACACAGATACGCAGTATTTT. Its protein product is CASSFVGLDGGVNTDTQYF.

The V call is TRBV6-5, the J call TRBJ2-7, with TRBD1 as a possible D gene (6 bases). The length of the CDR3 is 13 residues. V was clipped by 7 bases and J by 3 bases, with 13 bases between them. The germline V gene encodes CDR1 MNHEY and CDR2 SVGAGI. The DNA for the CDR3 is TGTGCCAGCACCAAGGGGGAACTCTACGAGCAGTACTTC. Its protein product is CASTKGELYEQYF.

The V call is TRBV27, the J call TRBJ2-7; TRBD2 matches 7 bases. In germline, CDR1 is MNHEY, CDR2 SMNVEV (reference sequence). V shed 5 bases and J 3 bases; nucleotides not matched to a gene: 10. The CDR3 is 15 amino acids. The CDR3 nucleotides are TGTGCCAGCAGTCCCAGAGCGGGATACGGCTACGAGCAGTACTTC. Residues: CASSPRAGYGYEQYF.

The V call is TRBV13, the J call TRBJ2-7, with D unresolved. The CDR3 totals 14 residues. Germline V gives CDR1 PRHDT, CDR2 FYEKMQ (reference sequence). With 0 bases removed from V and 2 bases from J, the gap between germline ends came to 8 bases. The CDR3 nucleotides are TGTGCCAGCAGCTTAGGGTATCGGGCCTACGAGCAGTACTTC. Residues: CASSLGYRAYEQYF.

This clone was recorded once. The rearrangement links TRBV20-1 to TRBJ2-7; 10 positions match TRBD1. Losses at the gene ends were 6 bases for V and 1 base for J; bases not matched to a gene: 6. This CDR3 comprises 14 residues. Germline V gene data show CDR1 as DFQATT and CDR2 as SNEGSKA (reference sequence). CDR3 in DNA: TGCAGTGCCAGTCCGGGACAGGGGTCCTACGAGCAGTACTTC. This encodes CSASPGQGSYEQYF.

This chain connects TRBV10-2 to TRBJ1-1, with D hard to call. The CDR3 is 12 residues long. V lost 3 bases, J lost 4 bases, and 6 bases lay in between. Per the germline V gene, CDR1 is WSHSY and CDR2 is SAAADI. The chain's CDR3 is CASSERFTEAFF. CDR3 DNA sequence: TGCGCCAGCAGTGAACGGTTCACTGAAGCTTTCTTT.

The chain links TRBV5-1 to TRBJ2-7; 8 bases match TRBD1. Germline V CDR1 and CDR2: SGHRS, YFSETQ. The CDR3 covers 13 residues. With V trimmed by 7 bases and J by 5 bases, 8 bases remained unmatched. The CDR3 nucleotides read TGCGCCAGCTCAGGGGGCGCGTTCAACGAGCAGTACTTC. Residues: CASSGGAFNEQYF.

CDR3 DNA: TGTGCCAGCAGGCGAATCTCCCAAGGGAGGTACACCGGGGAGCTGTTTTTT. Translated: CASRRISQGRYTGELFF. The V call is TRBV28, the J call TRBJ2-2, with a weak D call TRBD2 (6 bases). The CDR3 is made up of 17 amino acids. Germline CDR1 is MDHEN and CDR2 is SYDVKM. V was clipped by 6 bases and J by 3 bases, with 20 bases between them.

The CDR3 loop reads CASSGGQVLETQYF. CDR3 bases: TGTGCCAGCAGCGGGGGACAGGTCCTGGAGACCCAGTACTTC. V and J are TRBV5-6 and TRBJ2-5; 8 nucleotides agree with TRBD1. After removal of 4 bases from V and 5 bases from J, the junction contained 7 bases not matched to a gene. Germline-derived CDR1 and CDR2 are SGHDT and YYEEEE. The CDR3 totals 14 residues.